The 2 T cell receptor beta chains below come from one sample, sequenced in a study of blood T cell repertoires in COVID-19. The repertoire was sequenced with immunoSEQ multiplex PCR; TCRdb's copy has only in-frame clones and lacks some. The data hold fewer than 200,000 clones, with about nine tenths observed a single time. Sequenced sample: PBMCs or T cells enriched from blood (not recorded which). These receptors were obtained from a woman under 30 who had recovered from COVID-19.

This clone was seen once. This chain links TRBV10-3 with TRBJ2-7; 9 bases agree with TRBD2. V gave up 8 bases and J gave up 0 bases; unmatched junction bases: 17. CDR3 length equals 18 residues. Germline V lookup: CDR1 ENHRY, CDR2 SYGVKD. DNA of the CDR3: TGTGCCATCCGAGGGGAAGGGAGCGGGGGGCCCTACTCCTACGAGCAGTACTTC. As protein: CAIRGEGSGGPYSYEQYF.

This clone was counted many times. This sequence joins TRBV28 and TRBJ2-7; D unresolved. Trimming shortened V by 6 bases and J by 0 bases, and 6 bases separated the two germline ends. The CDR3 consists of 12 residues. Germline CDR1 and CDR2: MDHEN and SYDVKM. CDR3 protein: CASRTPSYEQYF. CDR3 nucleotides: TGTGCCAGCAGGACACCCTCCTACGAGCAGTACTTC.